This section outlines one TCR beta chain sequence together with its context. CDR1 and CDR2 (germline): MDHEN, SYDVKM. This CDR3 spans 13 amino acids. Trimming removed 2 bases at V and 3 bases at J, with 8 bases between. The sample originates from a study of T cell changes during pregnancy in multiple sclerosis. The table came from immunoSEQ multiplex PCR; TCRdb's copy has only in-frame clones and leaves some out. The sample records roughly 48,000 clones, 92% being singletons. The TCR was taken from a female donor in good health, enrolled as a control in a pregnancy study. The sample here was CD4+ T cells from peripheral blood mononuclear cells, taken in the second trimester of pregnancy. V usage is TRBV28 and J usage is TRBJ2-7, with D perhaps matching TRBD1 (5 bases). The CDR3 spells CASSLQQVYEQYF. The CDR3 DNA reads TGTGCCAGCAGTTTACAACAGGTCTACGAGCAGTACTTC.